The rows below give T cell receptor beta chains drawn from one sample of a study of OX40 agonist ivuxolimab in advanced cancers. This table comes from immunoSEQ multiplex PCR, and its TCRdb copy is limited to in-frame clones, with some not included. The profile shows about 50,000 clones, 84% of them singletons. The sample here was CD4+ or CD8+ T cells sorted from blood, taken in a trial of the OX40 agonist ivuxolimab. These TCRs come from an adult with an advanced solid tumor such as melanoma, head and neck, liver or kidney cancer. Both conserved end residues are part of each CDR3. D genes are given only for firm matches. A row's size may be missing; if present it is once, few, many or a size class.

CDR3nt,CDR3aa,j_gene,d_gene,abundance,v_gene
TGCGCCAGCAGCCAAGCCCACGAGCAGTTCTTC,CASSQAHEQFF,TRBJ2-1,-,-,TRBV4-1
TGCGCCAGCAGCCAAGTACCGGGACTAGCGGGGGGCACGCGGAATGAGCAGTTCTTC,CASSQVPGLAGGTRNEQFF,TRBJ2-1,TRBD2,once,TRBV4-1
TGTGCCAGCAAGTTGGGGGGGGAGGGCCGGCCGTACACCTTC,CASKLGGEGRPYTF,TRBJ1-2,-,-,TRBV6-1
TGTGCCAGCAGCCAAGATCGAGCTCTCTCTGGAAACACCATATATTTT,CASSQDRALSGNTIYF,TRBJ1-3,-,-,TRBV4-2
TGCAGCGTCCACCCGGCAGGGGCTGGAAACACCATATATTTT,CSVHPAGAGNTIYF,TRBJ1-3,-,-,TRBV29-1
TGTGCCAGCAGTTCTCTACGGACAGCGACTAGCACAGATACGCAGTATTTT,CASSSLRTATSTDTQYF,TRBJ2-3,-,-,TRBV27
TGTGCCAGCAGCTTAGATGGTAGGAGCCAAGAGACCCAGTACTTC,CASSLDGRSQETQYF,TRBJ2-5,-,-,TRBV11-2
TGTGCCAGTAGGATGACGGGTAGCTCCTACAATGAGCAGTTCTTC,CASRMTGSSYNEQFF,TRBJ2-1,-,-,TRBV19
TGTGCCAGCAGTTACAAAGGTGAAGCTTTCTTT,CASSYKGEAFF,TRBJ1-1,-,-,TRBV6-5
TGTGCCAGCAGCTTAGGACAGTCTAACACCATATATTTT,CASSLGQSNTIYF,TRBJ1-3,-,-,TRBV7-6
TGCAGCGTTGAAGATCAGAGATACGGCTACACCTTC,CSVEDQRYGYTF,TRBJ1-2,-,few,TRBV29-1